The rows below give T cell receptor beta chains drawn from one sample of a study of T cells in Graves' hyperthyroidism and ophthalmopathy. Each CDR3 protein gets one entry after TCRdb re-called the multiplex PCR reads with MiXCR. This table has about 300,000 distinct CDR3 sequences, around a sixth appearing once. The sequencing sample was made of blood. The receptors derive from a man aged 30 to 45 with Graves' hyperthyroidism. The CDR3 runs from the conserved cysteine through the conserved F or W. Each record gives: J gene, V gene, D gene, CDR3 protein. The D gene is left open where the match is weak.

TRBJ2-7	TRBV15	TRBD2	CATSRAGLAGTYEQYF
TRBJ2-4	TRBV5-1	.	CASSSQTGSHIQYF
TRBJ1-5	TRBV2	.	CASSGRDVRQPQHF
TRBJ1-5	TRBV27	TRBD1	CASSKYRGGGVYSNQPQHF
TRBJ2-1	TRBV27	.	CASSLNGVTNEQFF
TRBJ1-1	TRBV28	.	CASKGPNDATYTEAFF
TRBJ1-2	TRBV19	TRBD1	CASSTGQGRSYTF
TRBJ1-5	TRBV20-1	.	CSASTVSGNQPQHF
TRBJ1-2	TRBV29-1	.	CSVHLQDLANYGYTF
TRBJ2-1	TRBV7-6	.	CASSSRASVDNEQFF
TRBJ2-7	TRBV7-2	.	CASSLAQASYEQYF
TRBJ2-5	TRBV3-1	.	CASSQVSETQYF
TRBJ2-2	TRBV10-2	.	CASMMTGELFF
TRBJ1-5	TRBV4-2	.	CASSQAVDLQPQHF
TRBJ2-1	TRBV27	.	CASSLGAGWEFF
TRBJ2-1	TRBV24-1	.	CATSGRTLYNEQFF
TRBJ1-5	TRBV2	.	CASKPQGSQPQHF
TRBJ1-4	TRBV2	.	CASSDTGLNEKLFF
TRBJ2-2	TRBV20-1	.	CSAREKERKTGELFF
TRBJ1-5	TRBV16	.	CASSPVGSVRGQPQHF
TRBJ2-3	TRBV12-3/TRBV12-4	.	CASSSSRAARGTQYF
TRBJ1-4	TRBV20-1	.	CSARDRDTPTNEKLFF
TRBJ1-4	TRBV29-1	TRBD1	CSVEVTGQGTNEKLFF
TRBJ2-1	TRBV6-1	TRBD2	CASARGSSGAYNEQFF
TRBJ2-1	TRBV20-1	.	CSARDGLYNEQFF
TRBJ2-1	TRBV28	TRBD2	CASSTSGTSYNEQFF
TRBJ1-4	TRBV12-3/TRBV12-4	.	CASSLSRGEKLFF
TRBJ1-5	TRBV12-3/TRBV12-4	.	CASTRGGSNQPQHF
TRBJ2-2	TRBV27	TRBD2	CASSGLAGNTGELFF
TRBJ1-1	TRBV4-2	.	CASSQELDTEAFF
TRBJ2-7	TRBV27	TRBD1	CASSLRTGQIYEQYF
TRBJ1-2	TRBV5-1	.	CASSSVPGPGDYGYTF
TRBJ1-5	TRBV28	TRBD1	CASSADRSPTSNQPQHF
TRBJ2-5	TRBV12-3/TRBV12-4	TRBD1	CASSSPLGTAKETQYF
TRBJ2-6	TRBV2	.	CARSSSGANVLTF